This T cell receptor beta chain comes out of a study of cytotoxic CD8 clonotypes in ibrutinib-treated CLL. Looking at the study overall: For this cohort, patients were some eleven relapsed/refractory and about 16 treatment-naive, while 17 to 18 were IGHV unmutated. Sequenced samples delivered averages of 255,043 productive templates and about 90,000 productive rearrangements. General study results and limits: Exceeding age-matched healthy donors, baseline clonality also tracked the counts of circulating CD8+ T cells. Public clonotypes, an uncommon group, contracted or remained stable on treatment.

Trimming removed 1 base at V and 8 bases at J, with 11 bases between. In germline, CDR1 is SGHTA, CDR2 FQGNSA. The CDR3 is 13 amino acids. The method was immunoSEQ multiplex PCR; TCRdb's version includes in-frame clones alone and lacks a portion of them. There are about 160,000 clones in the sample; 84% occur only once, and 4.6% lies in the top ten. As for this clone: Its antigen is not known.

This sample comprised PBMCs, obtained after 24 months of ibrutinib treatment. This TCR was recovered from a human donor with chronic lymphocytic leukemia. The chain links TRBV7-2 to TRBJ1-2; D uncertain. The DNA for the CDR3 is TGTGCCAGCAGCTTAGGGGGTGGAGGCGGCTACACCTTC. It codes for CASSLGGGGGYTF.